The present T cell receptor (beta chain) was sequenced within a study of shared clonotypes between healthy human individuals. The CDR3 totals 12 residues. Looked up from germline, CDR1 is MNHEY and CDR2 is SMNVEV (reference sequence). The germline V and J ends were trimmed by 6 bases and 8 bases, with 13 bases remaining between them. Study-level points and caveats: Shared clonotypes: 4.5% to 5% naive CD4, approximately 3.4% naive CD8, less than 2.5% memory CD4, about 0.41% memory CD8.

Regarding this clone: Antigen: not known.

Profiling relied on immunoSEQ multiplex PCR, and the TCRdb table lists in-frame clones only, not all of them. Counted here are under 2,500,000 clones, 90% to 97% occurring once; the ten biggest clones make up roughly 0.13%. The sequence was collected from a man aged 18 to 29 in good health. The rearrangement links TRBV27 to TRBJ1-2; possible D gene TRBD1, 6 bases. Specimen: naive CD4+ T cells sorted from blood. The subset was: CD45RA+ positively selected. CDR3 loop: CASSGGVGGYTF. DNA for the CDR3: TGTGCCAGCAGCGGGGGCGTAGGGGGCTACACCTTC.